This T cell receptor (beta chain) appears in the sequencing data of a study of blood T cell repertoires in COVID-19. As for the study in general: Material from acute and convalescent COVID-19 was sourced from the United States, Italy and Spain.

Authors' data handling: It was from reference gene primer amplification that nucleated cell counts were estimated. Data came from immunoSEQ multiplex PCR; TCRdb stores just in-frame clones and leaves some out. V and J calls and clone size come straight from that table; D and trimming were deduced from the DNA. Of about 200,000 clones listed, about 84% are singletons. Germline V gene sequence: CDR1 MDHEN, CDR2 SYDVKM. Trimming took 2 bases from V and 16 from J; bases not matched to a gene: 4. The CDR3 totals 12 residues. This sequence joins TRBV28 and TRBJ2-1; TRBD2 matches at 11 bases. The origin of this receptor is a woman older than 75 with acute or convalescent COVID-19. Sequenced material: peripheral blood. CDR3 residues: CASSLGTSGAFF. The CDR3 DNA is TGTGCCAGCAGTTTAGGGACTAGCGGTGCTTTCTTC.